The TCR beta chain under discussion was sequenced for a study of graft-versus-host responses after intestinal transplantation. In regard to this clone: Antigen: not known.

Germline V gene lookup returns CDR1 LNHDA and CDR2 SQIVND (reference sequence). CDR3 length: 12 residues. V was pared by 7 bases and J by 1 base, with 7 bases between. TCRdb's table, derived via immunoSEQ multiplex PCR, lists solely in-frame clones and lacks some. The table lists roughly 69,000 clones, roughly 90% of them singletons. The chain is built from TRBV19 and TRBJ1-1, with D possibly matching TRBD1 (6 bases). This sample comprised unstimulated CD8+ T cells sorted from spleen or lymph node cells, obtained before transplant. This receptor was identified in a human donor who was the organ donor for an intestinal transplant. The CDR3 DNA reads TGTGCCAGTAAACAGGGGAACACTGAAGCTTTCTTT. Translating gives CASKQGNTEAFF. The whole variable domain, remainder taken from reference TRBV19 and TRBJ1-1, is DGGITQSPKYLFRKEGQNVTLSCEQNLNHDAMYWYRQDPGQGLRLIYYSQIVNDFQKGDIAEGYSVSREKKESFPLTVTSAQKNPTAFYLCASKQGNTEAFFGQGTRLTVV.